This T cell receptor (beta chain) was identified in a study of T cells in Graves' hyperthyroidism and ophthalmopathy (dated by TCRdb to between 2018 and 2021). Broadly, across the study: Peripheral blood was collected at initial diagnosis, before any treatment. TCR V-J signatures able to tell the groups apart were searched for in a discovery cohort of approximately 95 patients, of whom more than 40 had Graves' ophthalmopathy and about 60 had stable Graves' hyperthyroidism. Whether ophthalmopathy could be predicted prospectively was tested in an independent validation cohort made up of under 20 hyperthyroidism patients plus 17 patients who later progressed to ophthalmopathy. The approximately 95 discovery patients were divided at random into training and test sets in a 7:3 ratio. In six Graves' hyperthyroidism patients, the study also compared T-cell repertoires from thyroid tissue with T-cell repertoires from blood. Following sampling, methimazole starting at 30 mg daily was given to hyperthyroidism patients, and high-dose intravenous methylprednisolone was given to ophthalmopathy patients. The paper describes TCR Vbeta CDR3 sequencing of 120 to 150 peripheral blood samples, made up of 43 ophthalmopathy patients, 70 to 75 hyperthyroidism patients and 17 progressor patients.

Amplification of TCR beta CDR3 regions was carried out from RNA transcripts. A first-round RT-PCR of the TCR CDR3 used the HTBI primer set with the Qiagen OneStep RT-PCR kit. Libraries were constructed in a second round of multiplex PCR, after which size selection and purification were performed. Paired-end sequencing of the libraries was performed with 100 bp reads on an Illumina HiSeq2000. Processing in the source paper ran as follows. SOAPnuke was used to process the raw data, with reads discarded if the reads contained adapters or uncalled bases, had a mean Phred below 15, or lacked an exact constant-primer or identifier match. High-quality paired reads were merged using COPE v1.2.5, and each unique nucleotide sequence was defined as a clonotype. MiTCR v1.1 was used to align the clonotypes against IMGT TRBV, TRBD and TRBJ reference segments. The analysis included only V-J combinations with a frequency above 0.0001, which together covered more than 99% of the repertoires. The TCS score was defined as F50 (clonal expansion) divided by E x V (chaos), with BLOSUM62-based TCRdist calculated between CDR3 peptides within each V-J. Welch's t-statistics and random forest reduced roughly 540 V-J features to some 14, which were used in a naive Bayes classifier (R e1071). In TCRdb, the public reads were trimmed at Q25 with fastp and aligned with MiXCR, with productive beta chains retained. Each entry merges the rows of one CDR3 protein and shows their most common DNA and genes. The V and J calls and clone size are TCRdb's, not the authors'. The sample profile shows some 600,000 distinct CDR3 sequences; approximately 15% of them were found once. Roughly 5.7% of the sample belongs to the ten largest clones.

Hyperthyroidism patients were newly diagnosed, had a disease duration of under 2 months, and were aged 18 to 65 years. The study excluded patients with uncontrolled infections, other autoimmune diseases, pregnancy or lactation. Clinical symptoms, serum thyroxine and TRAb, thyroid ultrasound, and orbital computed tomography formed the basis for the diagnoses. Blood from progressor patients was drawn when they were first diagnosed with hyperthyroidism, before any ophthalmopathy symptoms appeared. PBMCs were isolated from about 10 ml of fresh peripheral blood by Ficoll-Paque density gradient centrifugation. Patients classed as progressors first received a Graves' hyperthyroidism diagnosis and then went on to develop ophthalmopathy during follow-up. Total RNA was extracted using Trizol reagent, and RNA quality was assessed on an Agilent 2100 Bioanalyzer. Overall results and qualifications from the work: During validation, the model predicted progression to ophthalmopathy a median of around six months ahead of onset, with roughly 65% sensitivity and under 85% specificity. Blood samples also contained most of the expanded thyroid clonotypes (frequency above 0.001), which suggests that blood repertoires may reflect thyroid immune responses. Ophthalmopathy was separated from stable hyperthyroidism by a 13 V-J signature model, with about 88% sensitivity and just over 81% specificity obtained in cross-validation and 80%/75% obtained in testing. Sample size was not statistically predetermined, and blinding of investigators to group allocation was not performed.

This clonotype was counted only a few times. Its antigen is currently not known. Base qualities are not at hand, and no much larger clone is one base apart. V is cut by 5 bases and J by 3 bases, and the space between the germline ends is 10 bases. The CDR1 and CDR2 encoded by the germline V gene are KGHSH and LQKENI. Its CDR3 holds 13 amino acids, cysteine through phenylalanine. Just CDR3 DNA is preserved here, 39 bases in frame from base 1. In this chain, TRBV18 is recombined with TRBJ1-1, with TRBD1 as a weak D call on 5 bases. Sample: blood. The source is a woman aged 25 to 39 with Graves' hyperthyroidism that later progressed to Graves' ophthalmopathy. CDR3 loop: CASSVSRDTEAFF. The nucleotides read TGTGCCAGCTCAGTTTCCAGGGACACTGAAGCTTTCTTT.